This TCR beta chain is drawn from a study of CD8+ T cells in alopecia areata. Treatment indicated: oral pan-JAK inhibitor, 5-10 mg twice daily. Researchers picked out CD4+ and CD8+ T cells from PBMCs by sorting. cDNA reverse transcribed from extracted RNA served as the sequencing template. Measured with immunoSEQ multiplex PCR; TCRdb has only the in-frame clones, and not every one. Altogether around 300,000 clones are present, over 45% being singletons, with the ten largest covering about 0.93%. Findings and limits, study-wide: Sequenced scalp T cells also include alphabeta T cells resident in normal skin.

Details on this clone: No antigen is known for it.

This CDR3 is 16 amino acids long. After removal of 2 bases from V and 0 bases from J, the junction contained 5 bases not matched to a gene. Germline assignment: CDR1 MGHRA and CDR2 YSYEKL. Sequences were derived from CD4+ T cells sorted from blood, sampled at roughly week 52, from a patient treated with tofacitinib. The chain combines TRBV4-1 with TRBJ1-2, with TRBD1 identical over 8 bases. The sequence derives from a human donor with alopecia areata. This CDR3 is CASSQPHRGANYGYTF. For the CDR3, the DNA is TGCGCCAGCAGCCAACCGCACAGGGGGGCTAACTATGGCTACACCTTC.